This passage covers 13 T cell receptor beta chains from one sample sequenced in a study of blood T cells in healthy people across ages. Sample-barcoded 5' priming and a J-beta primer mix drove a second PCR of roughly 6 to 12 cycles. TCRdb passed the 5' RACE reads through MiXCR, listing each CDR3 protein once. The sample records around 870,000 distinct CDR3 sequences, roughly 26% being singletons. Sequencing used blood. The receptors derive from a woman aged 80 or older in good health.

The table lists this clonotype with a few counts. This sequence joins TRBV6-6 and TRBJ2-1, with 8 bases lining up with TRBD2. After removal of 4 bases from V and 9 bases from J, the junction contained 8 bases not matched to a gene. The CDR3 loop spans 14 amino acids. Germline V lookup: CDR1 MNHNY, CDR2 SVGAGI (reference sequence). CDR3 sequence reads: CASSSPTAGVEQFF. The CDR3 region has the DNA TGTGCCAGCAGTTCCCCGACAGCGGGGGTTGAGCAGTTCTTC.

The V call is TRBV29-1, the J call TRBJ1-2; D is perhaps TRBD1 (5 bases). This CDR3 is 13 amino acids long. The germline V gene encodes CDR1 SQVTM and CDR2 ANQGSEA. Trimming removed 5 bases at V and 6 bases at J, with 16 bases between. DNA for the CDR3: TGCAGCGTTAAAAGAGGGGATTATGATGGCTACACCTTC. Translation gives CSVKRGDYDGYTF.

The rearrangement joins TRBV5-4 to TRBJ2-7, with no clear D. CDR1 and CDR2 (germline): SGHNT, YYREEE (reference sequence). The V end lost 10 bases, the J end lost 0 bases, and 14 bases lay between the germline ends. The CDR3 spans 13 residues. CDR3: CAYGVVSSYEQYF. The DNA for the CDR3 is TGTGCCTATGGTGTGGTGAGCTCCTACGAGCAGTACTTC.

The rearrangement uses TRBV2 and TRBJ1-2, with 8 bases fitting TRBD1. CDR1 and CDR2 from the germline V gene are SNHLY and FYNNEI. With 3 bases clipped from V and 0 bases from J, the junction kept 6 bases outside the gene matches. There are 16 residues in the CDR3. This CDR3 reads CASSESRGRANYGYTF. The CDR3 DNA reads TGTGCCAGCAGTGAGTCCAGGGGGCGAGCTAACTATGGCTACACCTTC.

Only a few counts were recorded for this clonotype. A clone one base away is much larger, so this may be a read error. This sequence joins TRBV12-3 or TRBV12-4 and TRBJ2-3; D gene uncertain. The CDR3 extends over 12 amino acids. The CDR3 here is CASTVGTDMQYF. In DNA, the CDR3 is TGTGCCAGTACCGTCGGAACAGATATGCAGTATTTT.

The V and J genes are TRBV20-1 and TRBJ1-5, with D maybe TRBD1 (5 bases). Per the germline V gene, CDR1 is DFQATT and CDR2 is SNEGSKA (reference sequence). There are 14 residues in the CDR3. The ends were cut back, 0 bases at V and 3 bases at J, with 9 bases in the middle. The CDR3 sequence is CSARDPDTNQPQHF. CDR3 sequence (DNA): TGCAGTGCTAGAGATCCGGACACCAATCAGCCCCAGCATTTT.

With regard to this clonotype: A read error is possible here, since a much larger clone lies one base away. This rearrangement joins TRBV6-1 to TRBJ2-7; TRBD1 matches at 7 bases. The junction had 12 bases not matched to a gene; V was cut back by 6 bases and J by 1 base. The CDR3 has 16 amino acids. Germline lookup yields CDR1 MNHNS and CDR2 SASEGT. The CDR3 sequence is CASSVDSGTESYEQYF. The CDR3 bases are TGTGCCAGCAGCGTAGACTCCGGGACAGAGTCCTACGAGCAGTACTTC.

At least ten counts were recorded for this clonotype. The chain links TRBV7-9 to TRBJ1-2, with D perhaps TRBD1 (5 bases). The CDR3 covers 14 residues. With 5 bases removed from V and 1 base from J, the gap between germline ends came to 11 bases. The germline gives CDR1 SEHNR, CDR2 FQNEAQ (reference sequence). CDR3: CASSVTDNNYGYTF. DNA of the CDR3: TGTGCCAGCAGCGTGACAGACAATAACTATGGCTACACCTTC.

This chain connects TRBV7-2 to TRBJ2-5; perhaps TRBD1 as D (6 bases). Germline CDR1 SGHTA, CDR2 FQGNSA. Between the trimmed V and J ends, which lost 1 base and 2 bases, there was a span of 14 bases. There are 16 residues in the CDR3. The CDR3 sequence: CASSLVYRARQETQYF. The CDR3 DNA is TGTGCCAGCAGCTTAGTCTACAGGGCTCGACAAGAGACCCAGTACTTC.

In DNA form, the CDR3 reads TGTGCCAGCAGACCCTACAGGGTGAACACTGAAGCTTTCTTT. Its translation: CASRPYRVNTEAFF. The genes are TRBV27 and TRBJ1-1; perhaps TRBD1 as D (6 bases). Germline V gene lookup returns CDR1 MNHEY and CDR2 SMNVEV (reference sequence). V lost 6 bases and J 0 bases, leaving 11 bases between the germline ends. The CDR3 totals 14 residues.

This clonotype was picked up a small number of times. The chain couples TRBV24-1 to TRBJ2-3; D possibly corresponds to TRBD1 (5 bases). Per the germline V gene, CDR1 is KGHDR and CDR2 is SFDVKD. Between the trimmed V and J ends, which lost 3 bases and 5 bases, there was a span of 11 bases. This CDR3 has 14 amino acids. CDR3 amino acids: CATSDVDGQDTQYF. CDR3 nucleotides: TGTGCCACCAGTGATGTGGACGGACAAGATACGCAGTATTTT.

In its sample, this clonotype was seen a few times. The gene calls are TRBV20-1 and TRBJ2-3, with 13 nucleotides matching TRBD2. Germline V gene sequence: CDR1 DFQATT, CDR2 SNEGSKA (reference sequence). The V segment lost 3 bases and the J segment 3 bases; nucleotides outside the gene matches: 6. The CDR3 has 16 residues. CDR3 protein: CSARTSGRTGTDTQYF. The CDR3, as DNA: TGCAGTGCTAGGACTAGCGGGAGGACCGGAACAGATACGCAGTATTTT.

J is TRBJ2-7 and V is TRBV18; 7 bases agree with TRBD2. Germline CDR1 reads KGHSH; CDR2 reads LQKENI. There are 16 residues in the CDR3. V lost 0 bases, J lost 5 bases, and 10 bases stayed unmatched. The CDR3 region has the DNA TGTGCCAGCTCACCACCGGCAGGGAGGGTGAAAAACGAGCAGTACTTC. Translating it yields CASSPPAGRVKNEQYF.